The 30 T cell receptor beta chains in this list originate from one sample, sequenced in a study of blood T cell repertoires in COVID-19. Method: immunoSEQ multiplex PCR; TCRdb's copy keeps in-frame clones and lacks some. In the table there are approximately 74,000 clones, 65% to 85% of which are singletons. Input material: peripheral blood. These receptors were taken from a man older than 75 with active or convalescent COVID-19.

This chain links TRBV19 with TRBJ1-1; 10 bases fit TRBD1. V dropped 7 bases and J dropped 1; count of bases not matched to a gene: 15. CDR3 length: 18 residues. Germline CDR1 and CDR2: LNHDA and SQIVND (reference sequence). For the CDR3, the DNA is TGTGCCAGTAAGGTCCCCGGGACAGGGGTCATGAGGAACACTGAAGCTTTCTTT. Translating gives CASKVPGTGVMRNTEAFF.

The genes are TRBV3-1 (or the pseudogene TRBV3-2) and TRBJ1-5; D ambiguous. The V end was cut by 1 base, the J end by 1 base, with 8 bases between. CDR1 LGHDT and CDR2 YNNKEL come from the germline V gene (reference sequence). This CDR3 has 15 residues. This CDR3 is CASSQVSGSNQPQHF. CDR3 coding DNA: TGTGCCAGCAGCCAAGTTAGCGGGAGCAATCAGCCCCAGCATTTT.

The chain recombines TRBV15 with TRBJ2-1, with 9 bases that match TRBD1. This CDR3 comprises 16 residues. Germline V gene data show CDR1 as LNHNV and CDR2 as YYDKDF (reference sequence). The V and J ends lost 3 bases and 7 bases, in that order; junction bases with no gene match: 10. Written as DNA, the CDR3 is TGTGCCACCAGCAGCCTTATACAGGGGGCTGGGAATGAGCAGTTCTTC. It codes for CATSSLIQGAGNEQFF.

This chain links TRBV6-2 or TRBV6-3 with TRBJ2-5; TRBD1 agrees at 10 bases. From germline, CDR1 is MNHEY and CDR2 SVGEGT. V lost 5 bases and J lost 5; bases outside the gene matches: 8. The CDR3 runs to 15 residues. In nucleotides, the CDR3 is TGTGCCAGCAGTACGGGACAGGGGATGGGGGAGACCCAGTACTTC. Translation gives CASSTGQGMGETQYF.

This sequence joins TRBV6-2 or TRBV6-3 and TRBJ1-5; D may be TRBD1 (6 bases). V gave up 2 bases and J gave up 0 bases, with 17 bases separating them. The CDR3 has 18 amino acids. Germline loops: CDR1 MNHEY, CDR2 SVGEGT. The CDR3: CASSYRTGGRFSNQPQHF. The CDR3 DNA reads as TGTGCCAGCAGTTACCGGACGGGGGGCCGGTTTAGCAATCAGCCCCAGCATTTT.

The chain uses TRBV11-2 and TRBJ2-3, with 10 bases identical to TRBD2. The V gene end was trimmed by 4 bases and the J gene end by 2 bases; junction bases not matched to a gene: 6. The CDR3 totals 16 residues. The germline V gene encodes CDR1 SGHAT and CDR2 FQNNGV. This chain's CDR3 is CASSSQAGGHTDTQYF. The DNA of the CDR3 is TGTGCCAGCAGCTCCCAAGCGGGAGGGCACACAGATACGCAGTATTTT. The full variable domain, its missing parts supplied by reference TRBV11-2 and TRBJ2-3, is EAGVAQSPRYKIIEKRQSVAFWCNPISGHATLYWYQQILGQGPKLLIQFQNNGVVDDSQLPKDRFSAERLKGVDSTLKIQPAKLEDSAVYLCASSSQAGGHTDTQYFGPGTRLTVL.

This clone was found a few times. This chain uses TRBV19 with TRBJ1-4; 8 bases map to TRBD1. After removal of 4 bases from V and 5 bases from J, the junction contained 9 bases not matched to a gene. The CDR3 covers 16 residues. Germline loops: CDR1 LNHDA, CDR2 SQIVND (reference sequence). The CDR3 nucleotides read TGTGCCAGTAGTACTATTCTGGACAGGGCCAATGAAAAACTGTTTTTT. This codes for CASSTILDRANEKLFF.

J is TRBJ1-5 and V is TRBV6-2 or TRBV6-3; D gene ambiguous. The length of the CDR3 is 14 residues. V dropped 0 bases and J dropped 8 bases, with 11 bases sitting between them. The germline CDR1 and CDR2 sequences are MNHEY and SVGEGT. The CDR3 region is CASSYSSTVEPQHF. CDR3 nucleotides: TGTGCCAGCAGTTACTCAAGTACAGTAGAGCCCCAGCATTTT.

The chain uses TRBV12-5 and TRBJ1-5; TRBD1 is a possible D gene (6 bases). Trimming removed 6 bases from V and 5 bases from J, with 14 bases in between. The CDR3 sequence is 14 residues long. Germline lookup yields CDR1 LGHNT and CDR2 FRNRAP. The CDR3 nucleotides read TGTGCTAGTGGAGACCGACAGGTCGATCAGCCCCAGCATTTT. This sequence encodes CASGDRQVDQPQHF. The variable domain in full, completed from reference TRBV12-5 and TRBJ1-5, reads DARVTQTPRHKVTEMGQEVTMRCQPILGHNTVFWYRQTMMQGLELLAYFRNRAPLDDSGMPKDRFSAEMPDATLATLKIQPSEPRDSAVYFCASGDRQVDQPQHFGDGTRLSIL.

This sequence joins TRBV10-3 and TRBJ1-2; TRBD1 might be the D (6 bases). V lost 4 bases to trimming and J lost 11 bases, with 14 bases between them. The CDR3 extends over 12 amino acids. Germline CDR1 ENHRY, CDR2 SYGVKD. DNA for the CDR3: TGTGCCATCAGTGTAAACAGGGAAATTTACACCTTC. It codes for CAISVNREIYTF.

The rearrangement joins TRBV5-1 to TRBJ1-1; D uncertain. This CDR3 has 15 amino acids. V lost 0 bases and J lost 1, with 10 bases in between. Germline V lookup: CDR1 SGHRS, CDR2 YFSETQ. CDR3 DNA sequence: TGCGCCAGCAGCTTGGGTGCAGGTAGGAACACTGAAGCTTTCTTT. The encoded protein is CASSLGAGRNTEAFF.

This rearrangement joins TRBV11-2 to TRBJ2-5, with 11 bases fitting TRBD1. Germline V CDR1 and CDR2: SGHAT, FQNNGV. This CDR3 has 17 residues. V was clipped by 5 bases and J by 7 bases; unmatched bases: 15. CDR3 sequence (DNA): TGTGCCAGCAGCGGGCTCCAAGGACAGGGGGCGAGTGGGACCCAGTACTTC. This translates into CASSGLQGQGASGTQYF.

V usage is TRBV10-2 and J usage is TRBJ2-5; 9 bases match TRBD1. Germline assignment: CDR1 WSHSY and CDR2 SAAADI. The CDR3 contains 12 residues. V gave up 10 bases and J gave up 5 bases; unmatched junction bases: 5. The CDR3 nucleotides read TGCGCCACGGGACAGGGCGCGGAGACCCAGTACTTC. Translated, it gives CATGQGAETQYF.

This chain uses TRBV5-5 with TRBJ2-7; D is unclear. The CDR3 has 14 amino acids. Germline V gene sequence: CDR1 SGHKS, CDR2 YYEKEE (reference sequence). V gave up 0 bases and J gave up 6 bases, with 13 bases separating them. The CDR3 DNA reads TGTGCCAGCAGCTTGGTGCTAGTGACTGGCGAGCAGTACTTC. This codes for CASSLVLVTGEQYF.

This clone was observed a few times. The genes are TRBV5-1 and TRBJ2-7, with 10 bases lining up with TRBD2. Germline V lookup: CDR1 SGHRS, CDR2 YFSETQ. CDR3 size: 14 residues. Trimming cost V 1 base and J 4 bases; bases outside gene matches: 2. This CDR3 is CASSLSSGSYEQYF. CDR3 nucleotide sequence: TGCGCCAGCAGCTTGTCTAGCGGGAGTTACGAGCAGTACTTC.

The J gene is TRBJ2-5, the V gene TRBV3-1 (or the pseudogene TRBV3-2), with TRBD1 matching 9 bases. Germline trimming cut 0 bases from V and 5 bases from J; bases unmatched to any gene: 4. The germline V gene encodes CDR1 LGHDT and CDR2 YNNKEL (reference sequence). There are 15 residues in the CDR3. The CDR3 DNA follows: TGTGCCAGCAGCCAAGAACAGGGGGCATGGGAGACCCAGTACTTC. Protein: CASSQEQGAWETQYF.

V is TRBV5-1 and J is TRBJ1-6; TRBD1 might be the D (6 bases). Per germline, CDR1 SGHRS and CDR2 YFSETQ. V was trimmed by 8 bases and J by 5 bases, leaving 20 bases between them. This CDR3 has 16 amino acids. CDR3 coding DNA: TGCGCCAGGAGTATGATCGGGGGGCGACATAATTCACCCCTCCACTTT. Residues: CARSMIGGRHNSPLHF.

This chain uses TRBV20-1 with TRBJ1-1, with D unresolved. V lost 3 bases, J lost 7 bases, and 18 bases lay in between. The CDR3 has 14 amino acids. CDR1 is DFQATT and CDR2 is SNEGSKA in the germline V gene (reference sequence). The DNA of the CDR3 is TGCAGTGCTAGTAAGGAGGGCGCGGTAGTTGAAGCTTTCTTT. Protein product: CSASKEGAVVEAFF.

This sequence joins TRBV6-2 or TRBV6-3 and TRBJ1-3; TRBD1 might be the D (5 bases). Germline-derived CDR1 and CDR2 are MNHEY and SVGEGT. Trimming left V 5 bases short and J 0 bases short, with 14 bases between. The CDR3 runs to 16 residues. The CDR3 DNA reads as TGTGCCAGCAGTGCGACAGCCCGTGGCTCTGGAAACACCATATATTTT. It codes for CASSATARGSGNTIYF.

This clone was counted a single time. This rearrangement joins TRBV5-1 to TRBJ2-1; 9 bases are shared with TRBD1. CDR1 and CDR2 from the germline V gene are SGHRS and YFSETQ. The CDR3 runs 14 residues. V dropped 4 bases and J dropped 14; count of bases not matched to a gene: 13. CDR3 region: CASSIENRGRRKFF. CDR3 bases: TGCGCCAGCAGCATCGAAAACAGGGGGCGACGGAAGTTCTTC.

This chain joins TRBV3-1 (or the pseudogene TRBV3-2) and TRBJ2-7, with TRBD1 matching over 7 bases. The V gene end was trimmed by 4 bases and the J gene end by 6 bases; junction bases not matched to a gene: 12. CDR3 length: 15 residues. The germline CDR1 and CDR2 sequences are LGHDT and YNNKEL (reference sequence). Here the CDR3 reads CASSRRRQGVGEQYF. The CDR3 DNA follows: TGTGCCAGCAGCCGAAGGAGACAGGGTGTAGGCGAGCAGTACTTC.

The chain employs TRBV30 and TRBJ2-7, with D unclear. The CDR3 covers 10 residues. The germline V gene encodes CDR1 GTSNPN and CDR2 SVGIG (reference sequence). V was clipped by 3 bases and J by 5 bases, with 5 bases between them. This CDR3 is CAWRADEQYF. The DNA for the CDR3 is TGTGCCTGGAGGGCCGACGAGCAGTACTTC.

The chain combines TRBV21-1 with TRBJ2-7; the table names TRBD2, a call not compared with the DNA. TRBV21-1 is marked as a pseudogene. This CDR3 has 17 residues. The CDR3 nucleotides are TGTGCCAGCAGCAAAGACGTAGCGGGAGTCGGGCCCTACGAGCAGTACTTC. Translation gives CASSKDVAGVGPYEQYF.

The chain carries TRBV5-1 and TRBJ2-7; TRBD2 might be the D (6 bases). The ends were cut back, 4 bases at V and 3 bases at J, with 14 bases in the middle. Germline V gene sequence: CDR1 SGHRS, CDR2 YFSETQ. This CDR3 is 14 amino acids long. The CDR3, as DNA: TGCGCCAGCAGCGGCGGACTGGGGGGCTACGAGCAGTACTTC. This codes for CASSGGLGGYEQYF. Full variable domain (remainder filled in from reference TRBV5-1 and TRBJ2-7): KAGVTQTPRYLIKTRGQQVTLSCSPISGHRSVSWYQQTPGQGLQFLFEYFSETQRNKGNFPGRFSGRQFSNSRSEMNVSTLELGDSALYLCASSGGLGGYEQYFGPGTRLTVT.

The chain couples TRBV5-6 to TRBJ2-3; 9 bases match TRBD2. Germline V gives CDR1 SGHDT, CDR2 YYEEEE. V shed 0 bases and J 2 bases; nucleotides not matched to a gene: 7. This CDR3 comprises 17 residues. The CDR3 DNA reads TGTGCCAGCAGCTTGGCCCCAGCGGGGGGTGTCACAGATACGCAGTATTTT. The encoded protein is CASSLAPAGGVTDTQYF. Supplemented by reference TRBV5-6 and TRBJ2-3, the full variable domain reads DAGVTQSPTHLIKTRGQQVTLRCSPKSGHDTVSWYQQALGQGPQFIFQYYEEEERQRGNFPDRFSGHQFPNYSSELNVNALLLGDSALYLCASSLAPAGGVTDTQYFGPGTRLTVL.

The chain uses TRBV28 and TRBJ1-2; D unresolved. The CDR3 is 13 amino acids. The V end was cut by 6 bases, the J end by 4 bases, with 12 bases between. Germline V gene lookup returns CDR1 MDHEN and CDR2 SYDVKM. CDR3 in DNA: TGTGCCAGCAGCCCCGCCGAGCGCTATGGCTACACCTTC. Encoded protein: CASSPAERYGYTF.

The J gene is TRBJ2-5, the V gene TRBV28; 7 bases line up with TRBD1. J lost 6 bases, V lost 6 bases, and 4 bases had no gene match. This CDR3 has 12 residues. Germline V CDR1 and CDR2: MDHEN, SYDVKM. DNA of the CDR3: TGTGCCAGCAGGGGGACAGACCAGACCCAGTACTTC. Protein sequence: CASRGTDQTQYF.

This sequence joins TRBV30 and TRBJ2-1; TRBD2 is a possible D gene (5 bases). This CDR3 contains 15 residues. The V end was cut by 2 bases, the J end by 8 bases, with 19 bases between. CDR1 and CDR2 (germline): GTSNPN, SVGIG (reference sequence). In DNA, the CDR3 is TGTGCCTGGAGTCGTAAGCGGTCCGCTTTGGATGAGCAGTTCTTC. Translation gives CAWSRKRSALDEQFF. Filled out from reference TRBV30 and TRBJ2-1, the complete variable domain reads SQTIHQWPATLVQPVGSPLSLECTVEGTSNPNLYWYRQAAGRGLQLLFYSVGIGQISSEVPQNLSASRPQDRQFILSSKKLLLSDSGFYLCAWSRKRSALDEQFFGPGTRLTVL.

This clone has more than one count but fewer than ten. The rearrangement uses TRBV5-4 and TRBJ2-1, with TRBD2 identical over 14 bases. The CDR3 is 17 residues long. CDR1 is SGHNT and CDR2 is YYREEE in the germline V gene (reference sequence). V lost 4 bases to trimming and J lost 4 bases; unmatched junction nucleotides: 7. In DNA, the CDR3 is TGTGCCAGCAGCGCGGGACTAGCGGGGGCCATGTACAATGAGCAGTTCTTC. Amino acid sequence: CASSAGLAGAMYNEQFF.

This chain links TRBV18 with TRBJ1-1, with D possibly being TRBD1 (6 bases). CDR1 is KGHSH, CDR2 LQKENI, per germline. V lost 3 bases and J lost 1, with 9 bases in between. CDR3 length equals 14 residues. The CDR3 nucleotides read TGTGCCAGCTCACCTCGACAGGAGAACACTGAAGCTTTCTTT. Amino acids: CASSPRQENTEAFF.